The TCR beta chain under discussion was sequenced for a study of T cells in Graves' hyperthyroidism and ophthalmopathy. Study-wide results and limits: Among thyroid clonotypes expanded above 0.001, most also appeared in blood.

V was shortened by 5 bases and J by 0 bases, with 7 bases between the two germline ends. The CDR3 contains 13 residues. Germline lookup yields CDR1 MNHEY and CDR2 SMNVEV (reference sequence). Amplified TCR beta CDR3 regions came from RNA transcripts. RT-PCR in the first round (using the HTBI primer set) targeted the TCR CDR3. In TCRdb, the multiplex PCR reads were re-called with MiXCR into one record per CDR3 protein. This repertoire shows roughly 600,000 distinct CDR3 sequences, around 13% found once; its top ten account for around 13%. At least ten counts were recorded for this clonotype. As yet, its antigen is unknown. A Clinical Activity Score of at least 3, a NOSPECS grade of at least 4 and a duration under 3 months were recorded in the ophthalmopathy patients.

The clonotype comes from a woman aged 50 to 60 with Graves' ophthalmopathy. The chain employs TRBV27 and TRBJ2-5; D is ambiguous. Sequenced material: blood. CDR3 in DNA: TGTGCCAGCAGTCTGCGACACCAAGAGACCCAGTACTTC. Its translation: CASSLRHQETQYF.